This is a list of T cell receptor beta chains from one sample in a study of blood T cell repertoires in COVID-19. The data were produced by immunoSEQ multiplex PCR, yet TCRdb's version contains in-frame clones alone and is incomplete. The sample contains 65,000 to 90,000 clones, about 72% of which appear only once. The source material was peripheral blood. These receptors originate from a man between 65 and 79 years old with active or convalescent COVID-19. Both conserved end residues are part of each CDR3. A D gene is named only where the DNA matches it firmly. Size tells how often a clone was seen (once, few, many) or the class of an expanded clone, and some rows leave it out.

D	size	V	J	CDR3	DNA
-	-	TRBV6-5	TRBJ1-6	CASTNSGDSPLHF	TGTGCCAGCACTAATTCAGGGGATTCACCCCTCCACTTT
-	-	TRBV2	TRBJ2-7	CASSASRSSYEQYF	TGTGCCAGCAGTGCCAGCCGGAGCTCCTACGAGCAGTACTTC
TRBD2	once	TRBV10-2	TRBJ2-5	CASSAGGETQYF	TGCGCCAGCAGTGCCGGGGGGGAGACCCAGTACTTC
TRBD2	-	TRBV20-1	TRBJ2-5	CSASSGGTGETQYF	TGCAGTGCTAGTAGCGGGGGAACAGGGGAGACCCAGTACTTC
-	once	TRBV28	TRBJ1-6	CASSLRGAGSPLHF	TGTGCCAGCAGTTTACGGGGGGCAGGTTCACCCCTCCACTTT
-	few	TRBV2	TRBJ2-3	CASTRTSPQYF	TGTGCCAGCACACGGACTTCTCCGCAGTATTTT
-	-	TRBV10-3	TRBJ2-5	CAIRGSLEGETQYF	TGTGCCATCAGAGGTAGCCTAGAGGGAGAGACCCAGTACTTC
-	few	TRBV30	TRBJ2-1	CAFHQGLSNNEQFF	TGTGCCTTCCACCAGGGACTCTCCAACAATGAGCAGTTCTTC
-	-	TRBV3-1/TRBV3-2	TRBJ1-3	CASSPVQGSNTIYF	TGTGCCAGCAGCCCGGTTCAGGGATCGAACACCATATATTTT
TRBD1	few	TRBV5-1	TRBJ1-6	CASSRQGEDSPLHF	TGCGCCAGCAGCCGACAGGGAGAAGATTCACCCCTCCACTTT
-	-	TRBV5-1	TRBJ2-1	CATTSDSYNEQFF	TGCGCCACCACATCGGACAGTTACAATGAGCAGTTCTTC
TRBD1	-	TRBV5-1	TRBJ2-7	CASSSWTGYEQYF	TGCGCCAGCAGCTCCTGGACAGGCTACGAGCAGTACTTC
-	-	TRBV20-1	TRBJ2-7	CSANLQGEQYF	TGCAGTGCTAATCTCCAGGGGGAGCAGTACTTC
-	-	TRBV5-1	TRBJ2-7	CASSLLGLPGYEQYF	TGCGCCAGCAGCTTGTTGGGACTGCCCGGCTACGAGCAGTACTTC
-	once	TRBV9	TRBJ2-5	CASTSETQYF	TGTGCCAGCACCTCGGAGACCCAGTACTTC
-	once	TRBV11-3	TRBJ2-5	CASSLFGGAQETQYF	TGTGCCAGCAGCTTATTTGGGGGGGCCCAAGAGACCCAGTACTTC
-	-	TRBV7-2	TRBJ2-7	CASSLKSGYEQYF	TGTGCCAGCAGCTTAAAATCGGGCTACGAGCAGTACTTC
-	few	TRBV3-1/TRBV3-2	TRBJ1-6	CASSLAGSGNNSPLHF	TGTGCCAGCAGCCTTGCAGGGTCCGGCAATAATTCACCCCTCCACTTT
TRBD2	once	TRBV10-3	TRBJ2-3	CAIRTSGAGDTQYF	TGTGCCATCAGGACTAGCGGGGCTGGAGATACGCAGTATTTT
-	few	TRBV28	TRBJ1-1	CASNPRGNTEAFF	TGTGCCAGCAACCCGCGGGGGAACACTGAAGCTTTCTTT
TRBD1	-	TRBV30	TRBJ1-1	CAWRTGFEAFF	TGTGCCTGGAGGACAGGGTTTGAAGCTTTCTTT
-	few	TRBV2	TRBJ2-1	CAGSTSPSYNEQFF	TGTGCCGGGTCCACTAGCCCGTCCTACAATGAGCAGTTCTTC
-	few	TRBV10-2	TRBJ1-5	CASSVSGDQPQHF	TGCGCCTCCTCTGTCTCAGGGGATCAGCCCCAGCATTTT
TRBD1	-	TRBV12-3/TRBV12-4	TRBJ1-2	CASSGTGEGYTF	TGTGCCAGCAGTGGGACAGGTGAAGGCTACACCTTC
-	-	TRBV27	TRBJ1-5	CASSFGQGNQPQHF	TGTGCCAGCAGTTTTGGTCAGGGCAATCAGCCCCAGCATTTT
TRBD1	-	TRBV11-2	TRBJ2-1	CASSLQVTGYNEQFF	TGTGCCAGCAGCTTACAAGTGACAGGGTACAATGAGCAGTTCTTC
-	-	TRBV27	TRBJ2-7	CASSLQPPGNFGEQYF	TGTGCCAGCAGTTTACAGCCCCCGGGAAACTTTGGTGAGCAGTACTTC
-	-	TRBV9	TRBJ1-4	CASSVQGGSEQELFF	TGTGCCAGCAGCGTACAGGGAGGTAGTGAACAGGAACTGTTTTTT
TRBD1	-	TRBV28	TRBJ1-2	CASRSQQGAYGYTF	TGTGCCAGCAGATCCCAACAGGGGGCCTATGGCTACACCTTC
TRBD1	few	TRBV5-1	TRBJ2-7	CASRPQGAGDYEQYF	TGCGCCAGCAGACCTCAGGGGGCTGGGGACTACGAGCAGTACTTC
-	-	TRBV3-1/TRBV3-2	TRBJ2-7	CASSPVGRGPSYEQYF	TGTGCCAGCAGTCCAGTCGGGAGGGGGCCCTCCTACGAGCAGTACTTC
-	-	TRBV28	TRBJ1-1	CASSSGTKNTEAFF	TGTGCCAGCAGTTCCGGGACAAAGAACACTGAAGCTTTCTTT
TRBD2	-	TRBV10-3	TRBJ2-1	CAIRTSGGSYNEQFF	TGTGCCATCAGGACTAGCGGGGGCTCCTACAATGAGCAGTTCTTC
-	-	TRBV5-1	TRBJ2-3	CASSLEGGLWEDTQYF	TGCGCCAGCAGCTTGGAGGGGGGGCTCTGGGAAGATACGCAGTATTTT
TRBD2	-	TRBV11-3	TRBJ2-7	CASSFGGRGEQYF	TGTGCCAGCAGCTTTGGAGGGAGGGGCGAGCAGTACTTC
TRBD1	-	TRBV27	TRBJ2-1	CASSLKGQGYNEQFF	TGTGCCAGCAGTTTAAAGGGACAGGGTTACAATGAGCAGTTCTTC
-	once	TRBV5-1	TRBJ2-1	CASSLGGQPNEQFF	TGCGCCAGCAGCTTGGGTGGACAGCCTAATGAGCAGTTCTTC
TRBD1	-	TRBV5-1	TRBJ1-3	CASRDREAGNTIYF	TGCGCCAGCAGGGACAGGGAGGCTGGAAACACCATATATTTT
-	-	TRBV6-1	TRBJ1-1	CASSEVENTEAFF	TGTGCCAGCAGTGAGGTAGAGAACACTGAAGCTTTCTTT
TRBD2	-	TRBV11-2	TRBJ2-1	CASSLEWLAGDQFF	TGTGCCAGCAGCTTAGAATGGCTAGCGGGGGACCAGTTCTTC
TRBD2	-	TRBV5-5	TRBJ2-1	CASSRTSGGHNEQFF	TGTGCCAGCAGCCGGACTAGCGGGGGCCACAATGAGCAGTTCTTC
TRBD1	-	TRBV10-2	TRBJ2-3	CASRGPGTGTADTQYF	TGCGCCAGCAGAGGACCCGGGACAGGGACGGCAGATACGCAGTATTTT
TRBD1	-	TRBV2	TRBJ1-6	CASRKRQGGDSPLHF	TGTGCCAGCAGGAAGCGACAGGGCGGTGATTCACCCCTCCACTTT
-	few	TRBV30	TRBJ1-2	CAGQTGNYGYTF	TGTGCCGGGCAAACAGGCAACTATGGCTACACCTTC
-	once	TRBV3-1/TRBV3-2	TRBJ2-2	CASSPRWTTATGELFF	TGTGCCAGCAGCCCTCGATGGACAACAGCCACCGGGGAGCTGTTTTTT
-	-	TRBV29-1	TRBJ2-5	CSVEYGFGETQYF	TGCAGCGTTGAGTATGGATTCGGGGAGACCCAGTACTTC
-	once	TRBV27	TRBJ2-3	CASSSPTRTDTQYF	TGTGCCAGCAGTTCCCCGACACGCACAGATACGCAGTATTTT
-	-	TRBV12-3/TRBV12-4	TRBJ1-1	CASSFTALEAAFF	TGTGCCAGCAGTTTTACGGCACTCGAGGCGGCTTTCTTT
TRBD2	-	TRBV7-9	TRBJ2-2	CASSQRGRRVTTGELFF	TGTGCCAGCAGCCAGCGGGGAAGAAGGGTCACCACCGGGGAGCTGTTTTTT
-	once	TRBV6-5	TRBJ2-6	CASNAGFSGANVLTF	TGTGCCAGCAACGCAGGGTTCTCTGGGGCCAACGTCCTGACTTTC
-	-	TRBV7-9	TRBJ1-4	CASSPTRGVGVEKLFF	TGTGCCAGCAGCCCAACCCGAGGAGTGGGTGTTGAAAAACTGTTTTTT
-	-	TRBV6-6	TRBJ1-6	CASSYDPETYSPLHF	TGTGCCAGCAGTTATGATCCAGAGACTTATTCACCCCTCCACTTT
-	-	TRBV7-3	TRBJ2-1	CASASGNEQFF	TGTGCCAGCGCCTCCGGCAATGAGCAGTTCTTC
-	-	TRBV5-1	TRBJ2-5	CASSSQETQYF	TGCGCCAGCAGTAGTCAAGAGACCCAGTACTTC
-	once	TRBV6-4	TRBJ2-7	CASSDSDFLGYEQYF	TGTGCCAGCAGTGACTCGGACTTTTTGGGGTACGAGCAGTACTTC